This T cell receptor (beta chain) was identified in a study of T cell changes during pregnancy in multiple sclerosis. Assay: immunoSEQ multiplex PCR; the TCRdb copy retains only in-frame clones and omits some. This table has roughly 80,000 clones, roughly nine tenths appearing once. The V and J ends lost 5 bases and 9 bases, in that order; junction bases with no gene match: 9. Germline CDR1 and CDR2: MRHNA and SNTAGT. The CDR3 covers 15 residues. This chain uses TRBV6-4 with TRBJ1-6, with TRBD1 matching 8 bases. The sequenced sample was peripheral blood, obtained before pregnancy. The clonotype originates from a female donor with multiple sclerosis, enrolled in a pregnancy study. Written as DNA, the CDR3 is TGTGCCAGCAGTCCCGGGACAGGTTTCGGTTCACCCCTCCACTTT. Translating gives CASSPGTGFGSPLHF.